Listed here are 7 T cell receptor beta chains from one sample, sequenced in a study of shared clonotypes between healthy human individuals. Sequencing was performed with immunoSEQ multiplex PCR; in TCRdb, only in-frame clones are kept and a portion is missing. The data show approximately 100,000 clones, about 67% seen once. Sequencing used memory CD8+ T cells sorted from blood. Specified subset: CD45RO+ cells pooled with CCR7-negative TemRA cells. Receptor source: a woman aged 25 to 39 in good health.

This chain links TRBV28 with TRBJ2-1; D is possibly TRBD2 (6 bases). CDR1 and CDR2 from the germline V gene are MDHEN and SYDVKM. Trimming took 5 bases from V and 6 from J, leaving 20 bases between them. This CDR3 is 16 amino acids long. In nucleotides, the CDR3 is TGTGCCAGCAGTCTGATTTTGGGGGAGGCCCTCAATGAGCAGTTCTTC. This gives the protein CASSLILGEALNEQFF.

The rearrangement joins TRBV10-2 to TRBJ1-2, with a tentative D call TRBD1 (5 bases). The germline V gene has CDR1 WSHSY and CDR2 SAAADI. CDR3 length equals 13 residues. V gave up 3 bases and J gave up 3 bases, with 8 bases separating them. CDR3 loop: CASSDRGDYGYTF. In nucleotides, the CDR3 is TGCGCCAGCAGTGATCGAGGGGACTATGGCTACACCTTC.

The V and J genes are TRBV5-1 and TRBJ2-1; D call uncertain. The germline V and J ends were trimmed by 1 base and 6 bases, with 8 bases remaining between them. The CDR3 is 13 amino acids. The germline V gene has CDR1 SGHRS and CDR2 YFSETQ. In DNA, the CDR3 is TGCGCCAGCAGCTTGCTAGGGTTCAATGAGCAGTTCTTC. It yields the protein CASSLLGFNEQFF.

This clone was seen repeatedly, ten times or more. The J gene is TRBJ2-7, the V gene TRBV5-1, with D perhaps matching TRBD2 (5 bases). The CDR3 sequence is 16 residues long. Germline assignment: CDR1 SGHRS and CDR2 YFSETQ. V lost 3 bases and J lost 4, with 20 bases in between. The CDR3 spells CASSWTVAEGVYEQYF. The CDR3 nucleotides read TGCGCCAGCAGCTGGACTGTGGCTGAAGGAGTTTACGAGCAGTACTTC.

The gene calls are TRBV5-1 and TRBJ2-1; D possibly corresponds to TRBD2 (6 bases). In germline, CDR1 is SGHRS, CDR2 YFSETQ. The CDR3 is 15 amino acids. Trimming removed 1 base at V and 1 base at J, with 9 bases between. CDR3 protein: CASSLTSHSYNEQFF. CDR3 nucleotide sequence: TGCGCCAGCAGCTTGACTAGCCATTCCTACAATGAGCAGTTCTTC.

The rearrangement joins TRBV2 to TRBJ1-1; D gene ambiguous. The germline V and J ends were trimmed by 5 bases and 3 bases, with 7 bases remaining between them. The CDR3 extends over 12 amino acids. From germline, CDR1 is SNHLY and CDR2 FYNNEI. CDR3 DNA: TGTGCCAGCAGTTTCTATGACACTGAAGCTTTCTTT. Residues: CASSFYDTEAFF.

The chain links TRBV5-6 to TRBJ2-7; TRBD1 might be the D (5 bases). V gave up 0 bases and J gave up 6 bases, with 13 bases separating them. The CDR3 sequence is 14 residues long. Germline lookup yields CDR1 SGHDT and CDR2 YYEEEE. CDR3 protein: CASSLGGDSFEQYF. As DNA, the CDR3 is TGTGCCAGCAGCTTGGGGGGCGATTCGTTCGAGCAGTACTTC.